Below are 24 T cell receptor beta chains sequenced from a single sample in a study of blood T cells in healthy people across ages (dated by TCRdb to about 2015). Libraries were built with 5' RACE. TCRdb shows the sequencer as Illumina HiSeq 2500. A second PCR of 7 to 11 cycles was performed with a sample-barcoded 5' primer and a J-beta primer mix. Using fastp trimming at Q25 and MiXCR clonotype assembly, TCRdb reanalyzed the public sequencing data and kept in-frame beta chains. Each record represents a unique CDR3 protein, reported with the most common genes and DNA among its rows. The sample table holds about 500,000 distinct CDR3 sequences, of which approximately 25% were seen once. The ten largest account for just under 9% of the sample. This same sample was also part of a study on T cells of mothers and their children.

Specimen: blood. All receptors derive from a boy aged 5 to 17 in good health.

The CDR3 here is CASSLERPTDTQYF. The CDR3, as DNA: TGCGCCAGCAGCTTGGAAAGACCCACAGATACGCAGTATTTT. The rearrangement links TRBV5-1 to TRBJ2-3; no clear D. V was cut by 0 bases and J by 2 bases, with 7 bases left in between. Germline CDR1 is SGHRS and CDR2 is YFSETQ. The CDR3 length is 14 residues.

The chain employs TRBV7-6 and TRBJ2-7, with D perhaps matching TRBD1 (5 bases). Germline assignment: CDR1 SGHVS and CDR2 FNYEAQ. Trimming removed 5 bases at V and 2 bases at J, with 13 bases between. The CDR3 spans 14 residues. CDR3 sequence: CASSPDTFPYEQYF. The CDR3 DNA sequence: TGTGCCAGCAGCCCGGACACCTTTCCCTACGAGCAGTACTTC. Variable domain in full (rest from reference TRBV7-6 and TRBJ2-7): GAGVSQSPRYKVTKRGQDVALRCDPISGHVSLYWYRQALGQGPEFLTYFNYEAQQDKSGLPNDRFSAERPEGSISTLTIQRTEQRDSAMYRCASSPDTFPYEQYFGPGTRLTVT.

The chain combines TRBV9 with TRBJ2-6; D unresolved. This CDR3 has 16 amino acids. CDR1 and CDR2 (germline): SGDLS, YYNGEE. Trimming shortened V by 1 base and J by 0 bases, and 8 bases separated the two germline ends. CDR3 region: CASSVRSSSGANVLTF. CDR3 DNA sequence: TGTGCCAGCAGCGTAAGGAGTTCCTCTGGGGCCAACGTCCTGACTTTC.

This clonotype was found a few times. The chain joins TRBV18 to TRBJ1-3; D remains unclear. The CDR3 loop spans 18 amino acids. Germline CDR1 is KGHSH and CDR2 is LQKENI. V lost 3 bases and J 3 bases, leaving 21 bases between the germline ends. CDR3 sequence reads: CASSPGRIGNNRGNTIYF. CDR3 nucleotides: TGTGCCAGCTCACCGGGGAGGATCGGGAATAACCGTGGAAACACCATATATTTT.

This sequence joins TRBV7-8 and TRBJ2-6, with D maybe TRBD1 (5 bases). CDR3 length: 17 residues. The germline V gene encodes CDR1 SGHVS and CDR2 FQNEAQ. V was cut by 6 bases and J by 0 bases, with 15 bases left in between. DNA of the CDR3: TGTGCCAGCAGGAAGGGGAATTCCCCCTCTGGGGCCAACGTCCTGACTTTC. It translates to CASRKGNSPSGANVLTF.

This clonotype has a handful of counts. The chain combines TRBV4-1 with TRBJ2-3; no clear D. Germline V gene lookup returns CDR1 MGHRA and CDR2 YSYEKL. V gave up 4 bases and J gave up 4 bases, with 12 bases separating them. The CDR3 length is 14 residues. This chain's CDR3 is CASSRLMAADTQYF. The CDR3 DNA reads TGCGCCAGCAGCCGGTTAATGGCGGCAGATACGCAGTATTTT.

The J gene is TRBJ2-1, the V gene TRBV4-3, with 9 bases aligning to TRBD2. Germline V gene sequence: CDR1 LGHNA, CDR2 YSLEER. V dropped 6 bases and J dropped 9; count of bases not matched to a gene: 18. This CDR3 has 17 amino acids. The CDR3 reads CASRKPLLLAGLLEQFF. The CDR3 nucleotides read TGCGCCAGCAGAAAACCCTTACTCCTAGCGGGGTTGCTTGAGCAGTTCTTC.

This clonotype has just a few counts. In DNA form, the CDR3 reads TGTGCCAGCCCACTTAAGACAGGGCTTTACGAGCAGTACTTC. It encodes CASPLKTGLYEQYF. The chain recombines TRBV18 with TRBJ2-7, with 7 nucleotides matching TRBD1. Germline CDR1 and CDR2: KGHSH and LQKENI. V shed 8 bases, J shed 4 bases, and the junction held 11 bases outside the gene matches. The CDR3 loop spans 14 amino acids.

This rearrangement joins TRBV19 to TRBJ2-5, with D perhaps TRBD2 (6 bases). The assigned J gene may be wrong: the sequence end matches TRBJ2-7 better. Germline assignment: CDR1 LNHDA and CDR2 SQIVND (reference sequence). The CDR3 totals 14 residues. CDR3 residues: CASSISGAVHEQYF. DNA of the CDR3: TGTGCCAGTAGTATCTCGGGAGCAGTCCACGAGCAGTACTTC.

The chain recombines TRBV25-1 with TRBJ2-3; the D is unclear. The germline CDR1 and CDR2 sequences are MGHDK and SYGVNS. Trimming removed 1 base from V and 5 bases from J, with 7 bases in between. The CDR3 length is 13 residues. The CDR3 DNA reads as TGTGCCAGCAGTGAATCTGGTGTAGATACGCAGTATTTT. It is translated as CASSESGVDTQYF.

This clonotype was recorded many times. The chain employs TRBV2 and TRBJ2-7, with 8 bases lining up with TRBD2. The germline gives CDR1 SNHLY, CDR2 FYNNEI. The length of the CDR3 is 13 residues. J was trimmed by 3 bases and V by 8 bases; bases with no gene match: 6. Here the CDR3 reads CASLLAAGYEQYF. The CDR3, as DNA: TGTGCCAGCCTACTAGCGGCAGGCTACGAGCAGTACTTC.

The rearrangement uses TRBV3-1 and TRBJ1-1; tentatively, D is TRBD1 (5 bases). V lost 1 base, J lost 5 bases, and 14 bases lay in between. The length of the CDR3 is 15 residues. The germline CDR1 and CDR2 sequences are LGHDT and YNNKEL (reference sequence). The CDR3 nucleotides read TGTGCCAGCAGCCAAGTGGGGGGTGGGTTGACTGAAGCTTTCTTT. Translation gives CASSQVGGGLTEAFF.

The gene calls are TRBV20-1 and TRBJ2-5; 10 bases map to TRBD2. CDR1 and CDR2 from the germline V gene are DFQATT and SNEGSKA (reference sequence). After removal of 3 bases from V and 5 bases from J, the junction contained 12 bases not matched to a gene. This CDR3 is built from 16 residues. The CDR3 coding sequence is TGCAGTGCTAGCGGAAATAGCGGGAGGTTTGGGGAGACCCAGTACTTC. The encoded protein is CSASGNSGRFGETQYF.

This clonotype was observed a single time. For the CDR3, the DNA is TGCGCCAGCAGCCAAAGGGCGGGGGCGAGCTCCTACAATGAGCAGTTCTTC. Its protein product is CASSQRAGASSYNEQFF. V is TRBV4-3 and J is TRBJ2-1, with D tentatively TRBD2 (7 bases). This CDR3 contains 17 residues. V shed 2 bases and J shed 0 bases, with 14 bases lying between them. CDR1 is LGHNA and CDR2 is YSLEER in the germline V gene.

This rearrangement joins TRBV7-3 to TRBJ2-7; TRBD2 matches at 7 bases. The CDR3 extends over 14 amino acids. Germline CDR1 reads SGHTA; CDR2 reads FQGTGA. With V trimmed by 5 bases and J by 0 bases, 4 bases remained unmatched. This chain's CDR3 is CASSPGGNSYEQYF. CDR3 nucleotide sequence: TGTGCCAGCAGCCCGGGGGGTAACTCCTACGAGCAGTACTTC.

The genes are TRBV12-3 or TRBV12-4 and TRBJ2-1; 10 bases are a match to TRBD1. Germline trimming cut 5 bases from V and 7 bases from J; bases unmatched to any gene: 8. The CDR3 extends over 15 amino acids. CDR3 DNA: TGTGCCAGCAGTACACGACAGGGGGCGGGGAATGAGCAGTTCTTC. It encodes CASSTRQGAGNEQFF.

This rearrangement joins TRBV12-3 or TRBV12-4 to TRBJ2-1, with a weak D call TRBD1 (5 bases). The tail of the sequence fits TRBJ2-7 better, so the J call may be wrong. This CDR3 contains 14 residues. The CDR3 loop is CASSLEGNPYEQYF. CDR3 in DNA: TGTGCCAGCAGTTTAGAGGGGAATCCCTACGAGCAGTACTTC.

V is TRBV7-2 and J is TRBJ2-5, with a weak D call TRBD2 (5 bases). Germline V CDR1 and CDR2: SGHTA, FQGNSA. CDR3 size: 14 residues. V lost 2 bases, J lost 9 bases, and 16 bases lay in between. The CDR3 DNA is TGTGCCAGCAGCTTAACGCTTCAGTGGGAGCCCCAGTACTTC. Translation gives CASSLTLQWEPQYF.

There are a few counts of this clonotype. This sequence joins TRBV18 and TRBJ1-5; the D gene is possibly TRBD1 (5 bases). Looked up from germline, CDR1 is KGHSH and CDR2 is LQKENI. CDR3 size: 17 residues. V shed 5 bases and J shed 0 bases, with 17 bases lying between them. The CDR3 DNA follows: TGTGCCAGCTCATGGGGCCGTGGGCGCACTAGCAATCAGCCCCAGCATTTT. It yields the protein CASSWGRGRTSNQPQHF. The full variable domain, rest sourced from reference TRBV18 and TRBJ1-5, is NAGVMQNPRHLVRRRGQEARLRCSPMKGHSHVYWYRQLPEEGLKFMVYLQKENIIDESGMPKERFSAEFPKEGPSILRIQQVVRGDSAAYFCASSWGRGRTSNQPQHFGDGTRLSIL.

This clonotype was picked up a small number of times. The chain combines TRBV12-3 or TRBV12-4 with TRBJ1-5, with D possibly matching TRBD1 (6 bases). The V and J ends lost 5 bases and 0 bases respectively, with 11 bases between them. The CDR3 runs to 15 residues. This CDR3 is CASSLTGTSNQPQHF. In nucleotides, the CDR3 is TGTGCCAGCAGTCTAACAGGGACTAGCAATCAGCCCCAGCATTTT.

This chain connects TRBV11-2 to TRBJ2-3; D not certain. The germline V gene has CDR1 SGHAT and CDR2 FQNNGV. The CDR3 has 14 residues. Between the trimmed V and J ends, which lost 0 bases and 1 base, there was a span of 5 bases. CDR3 DNA: TGTGCCAGCAGCTTAGACCACGGCACAGATACGCAGTATTTT. It specifies CASSLDHGTDTQYF. The whole variable domain, remainder taken from reference TRBV11-2 and TRBJ2-3, is EAGVAQSPRYKIIEKRQSVAFWCNPISGHATLYWYQQILGQGPKLLIQFQNNGVVDDSQLPKDRFSAERLKGVDSTLKIQPAKLEDSAVYLCASSLDHGTDTQYFGPGTRLTVL.

This clonotype was seen a few times. The V gene is TRBV20-1, the J gene TRBJ2-7, with no clear D. Germline CDR1 reads DFQATT; CDR2 reads SNEGSKA (reference sequence). CDR3 length: 13 residues. Trimming left V 5 bases short and J 4 bases short, with 15 bases between. The CDR3 reads CSAELGRSYEQYF. The CDR3 DNA reads TGCAGTGCTGAACTGGGCAGATCGTACGAGCAGTACTTC.

The chain links TRBV7-2 to TRBJ2-5; 8 bases are a match to TRBD2. Germline V CDR1 and CDR2: SGHTA, FQGNSA. V was clipped by 5 bases and J by 3 bases; unmatched bases: 5. This CDR3 comprises 14 residues. Here the CDR3 reads CASSLGGGKETQYF. DNA for the CDR3: TGTGCCAGCAGCCTCGGGGGGGGGAAAGAGACCCAGTACTTC.

This clonotype was recorded at least ten times. This chain connects TRBV7-4 to TRBJ2-7; 8 positions match TRBD2. The V gene's germline CDR1 is SGHVT and CDR2 SQSDAQ. This CDR3 contains 14 residues. V was clipped by 3 bases and J by 5 bases; unmatched bases: 6. The CDR3 spells CASSFRTSSHEQYF. CDR3 bases: TGTGCCAGCAGCTTCAGGACTAGCTCACACGAGCAGTACTTC.